This TCR beta chain was sequenced in a study of blood T cell repertoires in COVID-19. The data were produced by immunoSEQ multiplex PCR, yet TCRdb's version contains in-frame clones alone and is incomplete. Counted here are 45,000 to 70,000 clones, around 86% occurring once; the ten biggest clones make up under 30%. Per the germline V gene, CDR1 is ENHRY and CDR2 is SYGVKD. This CDR3 comprises 14 residues. Trimming pared 3 bases from V and 8 bases from J, leaving 13 bases between. The clonotype comes from a woman of 80 years or more with active or convalescent COVID-19. The sequencing input was peripheral blood. The chain combines TRBV10-3 with TRBJ1-4; no clear D gene. The CDR3 loop reads CAISDSLSSEKLFF. The CDR3 DNA follows: TGTGCCATCAGTGATTCTCTGAGTTCCGAAAAACTGTTTTTT.